This T cell receptor beta chain is drawn from a study of CD8+ T cells in alopecia areata. Study findings and constraints: Greater clonality was observed in lesional scalp samples, especially alopecia totalis/universalis, versus normal scalp.

Germline V gene lookup returns CDR1 MNHEY and CDR2 SVGAGI. The CDR3 spans 12 residues. Deletions cut 9 bases from V and 2 bases from J, with 9 bases between. cDNA serving as the sequencing template came from extracted, reverse transcribed RNA. Generated by immunoSEQ multiplex PCR, the TCRdb table keeps only in-frame clones and is missing some. The sample has roughly 140,000 clones, 62% seen once; the top ten hold 30% to 45%. This clone was seen a few times. Antigen: not known. The origin of this receptor is a human donor in good health. This sequence joins TRBV6-5 and TRBJ2-3, with D possibly matching TRBD2 (6 bases). Sequencing was performed on CD8+ T cells sorted from blood. The CDR3: CASWDSTDTQYF. The CDR3 nucleotides are TGTGCCAGTTGGGACTCCACAGATACGCAGTATTTT.